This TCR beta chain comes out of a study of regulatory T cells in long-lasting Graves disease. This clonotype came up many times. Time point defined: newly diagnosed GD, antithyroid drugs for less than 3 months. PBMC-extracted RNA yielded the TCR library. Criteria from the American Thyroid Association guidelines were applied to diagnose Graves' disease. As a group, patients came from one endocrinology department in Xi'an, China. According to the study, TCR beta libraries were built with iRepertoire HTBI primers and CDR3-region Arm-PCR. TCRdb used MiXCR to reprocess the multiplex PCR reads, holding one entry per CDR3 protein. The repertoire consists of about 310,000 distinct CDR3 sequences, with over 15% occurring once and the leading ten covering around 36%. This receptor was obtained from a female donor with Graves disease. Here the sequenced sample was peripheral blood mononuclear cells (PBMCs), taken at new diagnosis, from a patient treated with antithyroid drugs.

CDR3 DNA: TGTGCCAGCAATTGGGACTATAATTCACCCCTCCACTTT. It encodes CASNWDYNSPLHF. The chain links TRBV2 to TRBJ1-6; D not certain. The CDR3 spans 13 residues. Germline CDR1 is SNHLY and CDR2 is FYNNEI. Trimming shortened V by 7 bases and J by 3 bases, and 7 bases separated the two germline ends.